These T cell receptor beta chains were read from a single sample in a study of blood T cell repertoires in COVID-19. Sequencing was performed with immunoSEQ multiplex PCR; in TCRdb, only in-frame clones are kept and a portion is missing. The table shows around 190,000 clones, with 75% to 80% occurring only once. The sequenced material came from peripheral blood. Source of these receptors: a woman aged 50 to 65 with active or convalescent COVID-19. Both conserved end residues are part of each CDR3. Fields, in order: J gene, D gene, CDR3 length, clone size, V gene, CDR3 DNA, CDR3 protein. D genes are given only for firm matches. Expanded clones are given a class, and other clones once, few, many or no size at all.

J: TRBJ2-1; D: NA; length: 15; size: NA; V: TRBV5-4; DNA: TGTGCCAGCAGCACGGGGGCGGGGGAATACAATGAGCAGTTCTTC; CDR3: CASSTGAGEYNEQFF
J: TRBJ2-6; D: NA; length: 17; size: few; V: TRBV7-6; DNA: TGTGCCAGCAGCTTAGTCGGTATCCGCTCTGGGGCCAACGTCCTGACTTTC; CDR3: CASSLVGIRSGANVLTF
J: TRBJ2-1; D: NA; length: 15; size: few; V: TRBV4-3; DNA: TGCGCCAGCAGCCTAGCGGAGAGAGAATACAATGAGCAGTTCTTC; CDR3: CASSLAEREYNEQFF
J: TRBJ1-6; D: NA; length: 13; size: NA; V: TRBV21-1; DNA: TGTGCCACCCCGACAGGGGGTGATTCACCCCTCCACTTT; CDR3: CATPTGGDSPLHF
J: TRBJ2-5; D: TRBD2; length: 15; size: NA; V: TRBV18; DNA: TGTGCCAGCTCACCCCTCCGGGGACTAGGGGTTGGCCAGTACTTC; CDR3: CASSPLRGLGVGQYF
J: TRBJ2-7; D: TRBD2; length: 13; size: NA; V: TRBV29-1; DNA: TGCAGCGTTGAACGACTAGCGAACTACGAGCAGTACTTC; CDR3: CSVERLANYEQYF
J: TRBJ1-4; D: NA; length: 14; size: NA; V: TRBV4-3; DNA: TGCGCCAGCAGCTCCGGACAGACTAATGAAAAACTGTTTTTT; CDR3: CASSSGQTNEKLFF
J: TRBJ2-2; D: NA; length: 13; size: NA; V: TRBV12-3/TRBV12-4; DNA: TGTGCCAGCAGACAGCTCGGTACCGGGGAGCTGTTTTTT; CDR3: CASRQLGTGELFF
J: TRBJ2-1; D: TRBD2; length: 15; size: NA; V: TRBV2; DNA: TGTGCCAGCAGAGTTAGCGGGGGGGCCATGGTTGAGCAGTTCTTC; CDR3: CASRVSGGAMVEQFF
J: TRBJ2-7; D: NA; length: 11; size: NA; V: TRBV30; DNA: TGTGCCTGGGGCTCCTCAGGGGAGCAGTACTTC; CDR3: CAWGSSGEQYF
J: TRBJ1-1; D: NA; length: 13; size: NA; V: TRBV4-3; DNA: TGCGCCAGCAGCCAAGACAGGAACACTGAAGCTTTCTTT; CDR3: CASSQDRNTEAFF
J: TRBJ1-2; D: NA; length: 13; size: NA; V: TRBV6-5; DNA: TGTGCCAGCAGGCCGACAGAGACCTATGGCTACACCTTC; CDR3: CASRPTETYGYTF
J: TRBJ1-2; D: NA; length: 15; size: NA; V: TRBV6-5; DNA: TGTGCCAGCAGTTACGGGGACACCACTAACTATGGCTACACCTTC; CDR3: CASSYGDTTNYGYTF
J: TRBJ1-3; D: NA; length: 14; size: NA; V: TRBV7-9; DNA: TGTGCCAGCAGACGAGGGAGCTCTGGAAACACCATATATTTT; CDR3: CASRRGSSGNTIYF
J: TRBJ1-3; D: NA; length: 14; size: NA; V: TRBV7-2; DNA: TGTGCCAGCAGACCCCAGCGTAATGGAAACACCATATATTTT; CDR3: CASRPQRNGNTIYF
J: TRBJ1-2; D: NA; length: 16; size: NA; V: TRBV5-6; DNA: TGTGCCAGCATCCCGGGACCGTCCCAGGGGATCTATGGCTACACCTTC; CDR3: CASIPGPSQGIYGYTF
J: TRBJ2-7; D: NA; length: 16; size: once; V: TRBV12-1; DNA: TGTGCCAGCAGCTTCGCACCGGGACTAGCGGACTACGAGCAGTACTTC; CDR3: CASSFAPGLADYEQYF
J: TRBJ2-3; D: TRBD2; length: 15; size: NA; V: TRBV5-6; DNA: TGTGCCAGCAGCTTGAGCGGGAGGGGCGTAGATACGCAGTATTTT; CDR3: CASSLSGRGVDTQYF
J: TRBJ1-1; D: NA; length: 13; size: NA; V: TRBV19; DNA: TGTGCCACCTTACAGTCAGGGGAGAGTGAAGCTTTCTTT; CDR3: CATLQSGESEAFF
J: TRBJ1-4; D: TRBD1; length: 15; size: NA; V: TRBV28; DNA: TGTGCCAGCAGTTTAGGGACAGGGTTTAATGAAAAACTGTTTTTT; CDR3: CASSLGTGFNEKLFF
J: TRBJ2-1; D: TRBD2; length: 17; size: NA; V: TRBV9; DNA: TGTGCCAGCAGCGTAGTCGGTCGTGCGGGAGGGGCCGGTGAGCAGTTCTTC; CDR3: CASSVVGRAGGAGEQFF
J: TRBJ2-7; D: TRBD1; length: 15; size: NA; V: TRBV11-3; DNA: TGTGCCAGCAGCTTTGGGACAGGGGAGATCGGCGAGCAGTACTTC; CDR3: CASSFGTGEIGEQYF
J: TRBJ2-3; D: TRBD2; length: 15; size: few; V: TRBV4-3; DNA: TGCGCCAGCAGCCGGGGAGCGGGGTACACAGATACGCAGTATTTT; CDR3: CASSRGAGYTDTQYF
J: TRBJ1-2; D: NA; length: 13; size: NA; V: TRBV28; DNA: TGTGCCAGCAGTTTATATACGGGATATGGCTACACCTTC; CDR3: CASSLYTGYGYTF
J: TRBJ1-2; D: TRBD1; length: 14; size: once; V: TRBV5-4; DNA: TGTGCCAGCAGCTTGGTTACCGGGACAGGGGACTACACCTTC; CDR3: CASSLVTGTGDYTF
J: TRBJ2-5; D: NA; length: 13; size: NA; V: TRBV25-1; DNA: TGTGCCAGCAGTGAGGGCAGCCCAGAGACCCAGTACTTC; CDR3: CASSEGSPETQYF
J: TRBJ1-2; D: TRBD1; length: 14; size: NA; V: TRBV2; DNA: TGTGCCAGCATTGAAAGGGGGCAAGGCTATGGCTACACCTTC; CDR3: CASIERGQGYGYTF
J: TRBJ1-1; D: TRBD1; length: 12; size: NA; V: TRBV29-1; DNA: TGCAGCGTTGGACAGGGGGGAACTGAAGCTTTCTTT; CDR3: CSVGQGGTEAFF
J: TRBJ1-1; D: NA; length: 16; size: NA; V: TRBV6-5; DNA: TGTGCCAGCAGTTACTCCTCTCGGAGGGGGAACACTGAAGCTTTCTTT; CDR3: CASSYSSRRGNTEAFF
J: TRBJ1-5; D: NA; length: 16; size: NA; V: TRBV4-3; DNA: TGCGCCAGCAGCAAGGATGTCTGGGGGCCCAATCAGCCCCAGCATTTT; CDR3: CASSKDVWGPNQPQHF
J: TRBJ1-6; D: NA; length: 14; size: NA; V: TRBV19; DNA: TGTGCCAGTAGTACCCGTCAGGCCAATTCACCCCTCCACTTT; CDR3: CASSTRQANSPLHF
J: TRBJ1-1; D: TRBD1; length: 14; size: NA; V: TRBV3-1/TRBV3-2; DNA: TGTGCCAGCAGCAGACAGGGGAGGAACACTGAAGCTTTCTTT; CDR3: CASSRQGRNTEAFF
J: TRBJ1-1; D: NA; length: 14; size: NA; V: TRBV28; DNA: TGTGCCAGCAGTTTGCATACCTCGATAGGGGGTGCTTTCTTT; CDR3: CASSLHTSIGGAFF
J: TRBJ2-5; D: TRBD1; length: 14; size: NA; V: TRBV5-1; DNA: TGCGCCAGCACCCCGGGACAGGGTGGATTGACCCAGTACTTC; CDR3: CASTPGQGGLTQYF
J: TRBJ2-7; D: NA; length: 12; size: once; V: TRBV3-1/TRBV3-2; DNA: TGTGCCAGCAGCCGCGGGGACGACGAGCAGTACTTC; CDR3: CASSRGDDEQYF
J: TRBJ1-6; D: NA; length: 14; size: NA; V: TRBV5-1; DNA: TGCGCCAGCAGCTTGGCAGAGCCCGGGGCACCCCTCCACTTT; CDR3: CASSLAEPGAPLHF
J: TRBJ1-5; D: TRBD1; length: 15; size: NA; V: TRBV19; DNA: TGTGCCAGTAGTATGGCGGACAGGGTAAATCAGCCCCAGCATTTT; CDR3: CASSMADRVNQPQHF